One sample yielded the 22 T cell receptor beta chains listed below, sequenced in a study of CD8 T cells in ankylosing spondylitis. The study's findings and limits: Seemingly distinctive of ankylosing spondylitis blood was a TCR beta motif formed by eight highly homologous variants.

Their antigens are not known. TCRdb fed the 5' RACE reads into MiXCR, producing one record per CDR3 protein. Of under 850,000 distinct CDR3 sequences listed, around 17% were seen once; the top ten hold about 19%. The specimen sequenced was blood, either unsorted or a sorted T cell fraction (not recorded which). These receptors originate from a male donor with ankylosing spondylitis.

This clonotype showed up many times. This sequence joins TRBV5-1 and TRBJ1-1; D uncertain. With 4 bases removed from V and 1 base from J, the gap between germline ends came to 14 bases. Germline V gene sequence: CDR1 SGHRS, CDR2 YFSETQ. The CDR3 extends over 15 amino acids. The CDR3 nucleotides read TGCGCCAGCAGCCTGCTGGTGGGAGGGAACACTGAAGCTTTCTTT. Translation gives CASSLLVGGNTEAFF.

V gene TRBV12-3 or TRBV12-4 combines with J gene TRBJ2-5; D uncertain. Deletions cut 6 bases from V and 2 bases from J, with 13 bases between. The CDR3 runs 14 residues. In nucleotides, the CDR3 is TGTGCCAGCAGCACATGGCACAGTCAAGAGACCCAGTACTTC. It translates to CASSTWHSQETQYF.

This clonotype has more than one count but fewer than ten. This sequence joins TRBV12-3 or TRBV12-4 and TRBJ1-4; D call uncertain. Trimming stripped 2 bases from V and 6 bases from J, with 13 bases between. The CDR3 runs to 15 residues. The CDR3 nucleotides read TGTGCCAGCAGTTTACACGTGGTTGGGGATGAAAAACTGTTTTTT. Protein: CASSLHVVGDEKLFF.

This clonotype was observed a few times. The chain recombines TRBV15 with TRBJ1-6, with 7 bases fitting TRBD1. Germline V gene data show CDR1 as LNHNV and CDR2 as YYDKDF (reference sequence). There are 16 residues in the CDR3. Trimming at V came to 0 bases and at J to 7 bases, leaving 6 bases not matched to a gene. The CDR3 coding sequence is TGTGCCACCAGCAGAGATTGGTTACAGGGGAATTCACCCCTCCACTTT. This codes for CATSRDWLQGNSPLHF.

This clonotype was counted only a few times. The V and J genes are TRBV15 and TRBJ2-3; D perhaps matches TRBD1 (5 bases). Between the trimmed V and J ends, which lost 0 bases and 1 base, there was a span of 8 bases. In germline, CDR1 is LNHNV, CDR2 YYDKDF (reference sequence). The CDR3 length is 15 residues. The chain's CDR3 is CATSREQGRTDTQYF. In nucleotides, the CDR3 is TGTGCCACCAGCAGAGAGCAGGGCCGCACAGATACGCAGTATTTT.

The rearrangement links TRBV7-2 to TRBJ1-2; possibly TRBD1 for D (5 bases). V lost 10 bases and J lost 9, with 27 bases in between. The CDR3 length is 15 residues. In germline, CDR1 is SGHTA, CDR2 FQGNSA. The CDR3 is CATQTDGAPYVSYTF. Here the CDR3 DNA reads TGTGCCACCCAAACGGACGGGGCTCCCTATGTTAGCTACACCTTC.

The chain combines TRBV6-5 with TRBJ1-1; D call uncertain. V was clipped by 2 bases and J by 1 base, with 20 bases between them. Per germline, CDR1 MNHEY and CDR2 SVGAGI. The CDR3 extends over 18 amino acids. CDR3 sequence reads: CASSYQDWHPSGNTEAFF. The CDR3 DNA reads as TGTGCCAGCAGTTACCAGGACTGGCACCCATCGGGGAACACTGAAGCTTTCTTT.

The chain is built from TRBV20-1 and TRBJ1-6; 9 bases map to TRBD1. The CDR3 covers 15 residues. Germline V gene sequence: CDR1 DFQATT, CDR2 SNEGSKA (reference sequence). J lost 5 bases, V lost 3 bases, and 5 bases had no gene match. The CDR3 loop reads CSARGTGKNNSPLHF. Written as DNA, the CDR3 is TGCAGTGCTAGGGGGACAGGGAAAAATAATTCACCCCTCCACTTT.

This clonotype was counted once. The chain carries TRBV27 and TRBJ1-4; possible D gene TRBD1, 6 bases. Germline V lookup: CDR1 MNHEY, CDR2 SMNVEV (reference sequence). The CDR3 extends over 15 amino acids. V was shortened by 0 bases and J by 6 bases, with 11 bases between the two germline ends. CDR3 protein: CASSLSQGWDEKLFF. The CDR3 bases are TGTGCCAGCAGTTTATCACAGGGATGGGATGAAAAACTGTTTTTT.

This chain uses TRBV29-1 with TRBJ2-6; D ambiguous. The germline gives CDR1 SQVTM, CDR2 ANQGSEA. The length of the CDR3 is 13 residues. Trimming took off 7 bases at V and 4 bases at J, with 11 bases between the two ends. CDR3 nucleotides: TGCAGCGCCACACGTCCCGGGGCCAACGTCCTGACTTTC. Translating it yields CSATRPGANVLTF.

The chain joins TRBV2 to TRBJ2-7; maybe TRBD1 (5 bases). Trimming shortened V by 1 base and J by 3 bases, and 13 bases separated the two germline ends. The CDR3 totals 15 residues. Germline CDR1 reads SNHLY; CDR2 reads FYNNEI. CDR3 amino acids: CASSEVFARDYEQYF. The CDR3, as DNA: TGTGCCAGCAGTGAAGTCTTTGCCAGGGACTACGAGCAGTACTTC.

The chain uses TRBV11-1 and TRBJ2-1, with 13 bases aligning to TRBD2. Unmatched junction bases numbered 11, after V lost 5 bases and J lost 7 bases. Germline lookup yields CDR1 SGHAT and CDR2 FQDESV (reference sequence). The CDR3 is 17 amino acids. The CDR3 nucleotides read TGTGCCAGCAGCCGAGGGACTAGCGGGGTATCTGGTAATGAGCAGTTCTTC. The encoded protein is CASSRGTSGVSGNEQFF.

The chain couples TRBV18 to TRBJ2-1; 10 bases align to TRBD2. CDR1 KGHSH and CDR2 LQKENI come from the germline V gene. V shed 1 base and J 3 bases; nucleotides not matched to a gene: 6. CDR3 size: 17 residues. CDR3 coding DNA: TGTGCCAGCTCACCACGACTGGGACTAGCGAACTACAATGAGCAGTTCTTC. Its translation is CASSPRLGLANYNEQFF. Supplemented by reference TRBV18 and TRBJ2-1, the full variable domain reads NAGVMQNPRHLVRRRGQEARLRCSPMKGHSHVYWYRQLPEEGLKFMVYLQKENIIDESGMPKERFSAEFPKEGPSILRIQQVVRGDSAAYFCASSPRLGLANYNEQFFGPGTRLTVL.

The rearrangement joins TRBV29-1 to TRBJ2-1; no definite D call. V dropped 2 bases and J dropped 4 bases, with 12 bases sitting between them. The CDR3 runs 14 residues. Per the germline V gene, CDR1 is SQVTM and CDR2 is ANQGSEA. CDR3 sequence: CSVETLLRYNEQFF. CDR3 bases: TGCAGCGTTGAAACTCTCCTAAGATACAATGAGCAGTTCTTC.

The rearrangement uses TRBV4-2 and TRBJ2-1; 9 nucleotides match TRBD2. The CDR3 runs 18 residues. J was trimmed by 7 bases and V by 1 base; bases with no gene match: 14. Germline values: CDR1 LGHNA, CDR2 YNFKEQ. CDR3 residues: CASSQGAAPRLAGNEQFF. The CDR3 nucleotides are TGTGCCAGCAGCCAAGGGGCCGCTCCGAGGCTAGCGGGGAATGAGCAGTTCTTC.

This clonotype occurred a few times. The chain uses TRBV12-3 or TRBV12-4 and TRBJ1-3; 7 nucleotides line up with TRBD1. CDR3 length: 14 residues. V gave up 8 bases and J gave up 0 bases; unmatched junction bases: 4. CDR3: CASHDRVSGNTIYF. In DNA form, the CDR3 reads TGTGCCAGCCATGACAGGGTCTCTGGAAACACCATATATTTT.

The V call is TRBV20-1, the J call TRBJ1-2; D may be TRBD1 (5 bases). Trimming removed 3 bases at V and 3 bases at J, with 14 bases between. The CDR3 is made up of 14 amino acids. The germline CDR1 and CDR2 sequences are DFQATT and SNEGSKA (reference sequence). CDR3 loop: CSARRPAGDYGYTF. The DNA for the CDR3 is TGCAGTGCTAGGCGACCGGCGGGGGACTATGGCTACACCTTC.

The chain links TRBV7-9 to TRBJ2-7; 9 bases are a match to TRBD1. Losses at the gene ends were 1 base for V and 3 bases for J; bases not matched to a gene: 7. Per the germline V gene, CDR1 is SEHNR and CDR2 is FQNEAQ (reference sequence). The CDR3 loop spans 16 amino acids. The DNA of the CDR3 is TGTGCCAGCAGCTTAGGGGCCGGGACAGGGAGCTACGAGCAGTACTTC. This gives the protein CASSLGAGTGSYEQYF. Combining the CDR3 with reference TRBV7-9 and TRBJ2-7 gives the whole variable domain DTGVSQNPRHKITKRGQNVTFRCDPISEHNRLYWYRQTLGQGPEFLTYFQNEAQLEKSRLLSDRFSAERPKGSFSTLEIQRTEQGDSAMYLCASSLGAGTGSYEQYFGPGTRLTVT.

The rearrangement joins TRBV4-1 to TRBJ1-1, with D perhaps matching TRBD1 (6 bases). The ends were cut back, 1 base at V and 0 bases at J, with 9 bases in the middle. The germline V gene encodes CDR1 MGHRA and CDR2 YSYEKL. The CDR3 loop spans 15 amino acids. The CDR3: CASSQADSLNTEAFF. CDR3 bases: TGCGCCAGCAGCCAAGCGGACAGCCTGAACACTGAAGCTTTCTTT.

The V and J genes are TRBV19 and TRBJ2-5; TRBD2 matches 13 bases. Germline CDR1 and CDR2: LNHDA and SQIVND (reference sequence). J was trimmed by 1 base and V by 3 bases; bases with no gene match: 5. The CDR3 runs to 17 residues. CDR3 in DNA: TGTGCCAGTAGTATTCGACTAGCGGGAGGAGGCCAAGAGACCCAGTACTTC. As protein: CASSIRLAGGGQETQYF. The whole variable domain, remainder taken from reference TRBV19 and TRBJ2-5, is DGGITQSPKYLFRKEGQNVTLSCEQNLNHDAMYWYRQDPGQGLRLIYYSQIVNDFQKGDIAEGYSVSREKKESFPLTVTSAQKNPTAFYLCASSIRLAGGGQETQYFGPGTRLLVL.

CDR3 nucleotide sequence: TGCGCCAGCAGCAACCGACAGGGGGTCAGGGAGCAGTACTTC. Its translation: CASSNRQGVREQYF. This chain uses TRBV5-1 with TRBJ2-7, with 9 positions matching TRBD1. CDR3 length: 14 amino acids. CDR1 SGHRS and CDR2 YFSETQ come from the germline V gene. With V trimmed by 4 bases and J by 7 bases, 9 bases remained unmatched.

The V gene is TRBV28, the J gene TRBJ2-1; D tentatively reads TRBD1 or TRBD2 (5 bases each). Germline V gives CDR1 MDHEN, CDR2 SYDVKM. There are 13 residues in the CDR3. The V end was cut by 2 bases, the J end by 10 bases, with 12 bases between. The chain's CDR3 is CASSLGGIGEQFF. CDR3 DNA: TGTGCCAGCAGTTTAGGGGGAATTGGGGAGCAGTTCTTC.